This TCR beta chain was observed in a study of Ad26.COV2.S vaccination and SARS-CoV-2 variants. Across the study: Donor had been placed in the Ad26.COV2.S arm of the COV1001 trial. Donor got 5x10^10 or 1x10^11 viral particles of Ad26.COV2.S.

Treatment denoted: 19 received Ad26.COV2.S at low or high dose, single or two shots; 5 received placebo; per-sample allocation not given. Sampling occurred on day 63 after the first vaccine or placebo injection. Germline trimming cut 4 bases from V and 3 bases from J; bases unmatched to any gene: 3. Germline V gene lookup returns CDR1 SGHRS and CDR2 YFSETQ. This CDR3 has 15 amino acids. The repertoire was sequenced with immunoSEQ multiplex PCR; TCRdb's copy has only in-frame clones and lacks some. Seen here are about 380,000 clones, about four fifths observed once, and the top ten hold approximately 7.8%.

The sequences come from peripheral blood, collected in a trial of Ad26.COV2.S vaccine versus placebo. The rearrangement links TRBV5-1 to TRBJ2-1, with 11 bases that match TRBD2. The receptor's source is a person between 18 and 65 years old who received the Ad26.COV2.S COVID-19 vaccine or a placebo. CDR3 loop: CASSLGTSGYNEQFF. CDR3 nucleotide sequence: TGCGCCAGCAGCCTCGGGACTAGCGGCTACAATGAGCAGTTCTTC.